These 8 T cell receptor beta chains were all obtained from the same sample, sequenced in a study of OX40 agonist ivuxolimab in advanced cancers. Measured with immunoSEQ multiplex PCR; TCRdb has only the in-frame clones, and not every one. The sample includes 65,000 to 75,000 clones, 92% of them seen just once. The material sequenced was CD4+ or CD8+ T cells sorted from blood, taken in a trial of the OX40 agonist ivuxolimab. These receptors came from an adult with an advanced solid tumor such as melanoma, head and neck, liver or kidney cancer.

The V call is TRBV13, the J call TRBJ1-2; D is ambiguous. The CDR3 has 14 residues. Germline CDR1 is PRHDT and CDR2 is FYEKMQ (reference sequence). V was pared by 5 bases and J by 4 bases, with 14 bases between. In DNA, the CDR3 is TGTGCCAGCAGCGCCTACGGGCCTCTCTATGGCTACACCTTC. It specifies CASSAYGPLYGYTF. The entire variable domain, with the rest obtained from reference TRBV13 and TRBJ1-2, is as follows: AAGVIQSPRHLIKEKRETATLKCYPIPRHDTVYWYQQGPGQDPQFLISFYEKMQSDKGSIPDRFSAQQFSDYHSELNMSSLELGDSALYFCASSAYGPLYGYTFGSGTRLTVV.

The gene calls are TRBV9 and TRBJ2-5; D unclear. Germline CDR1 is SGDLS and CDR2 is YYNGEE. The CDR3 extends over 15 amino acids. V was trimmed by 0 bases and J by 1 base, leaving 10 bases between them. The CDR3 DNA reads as TGTGCCAGCAGCGTAGGGGCAAACTTCCAAGAGACCCAGTACTTC. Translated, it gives CASSVGANFQETQYF.

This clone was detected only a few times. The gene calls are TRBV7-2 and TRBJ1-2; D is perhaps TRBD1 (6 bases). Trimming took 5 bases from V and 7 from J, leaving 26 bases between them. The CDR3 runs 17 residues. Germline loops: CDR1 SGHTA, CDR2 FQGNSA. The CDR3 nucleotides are TGTGCCAGCAGCCAACAACCGGACAGTATCGGGTCAGGTGGCTACACCTTC. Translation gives CASSQQPDSIGSGGYTF.

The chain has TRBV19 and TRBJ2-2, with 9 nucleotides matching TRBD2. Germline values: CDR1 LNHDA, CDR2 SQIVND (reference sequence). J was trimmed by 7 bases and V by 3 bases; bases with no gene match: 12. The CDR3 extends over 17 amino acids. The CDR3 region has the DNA TGTGCCAGTAGTATTGGGGGAGGTAGCGGGAGTATCGGGGAGCTGTTTTTT. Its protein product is CASSIGGGSGSIGELFF.

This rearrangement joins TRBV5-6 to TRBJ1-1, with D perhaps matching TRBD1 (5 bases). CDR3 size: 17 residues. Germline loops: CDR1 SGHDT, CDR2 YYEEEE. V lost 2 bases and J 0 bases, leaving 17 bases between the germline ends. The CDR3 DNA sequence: TGTGCCAGCAGCTTTCGCGGCGCCGGGACCCTGAACACTGAAGCTTTCTTT. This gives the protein CASSFRGAGTLNTEAFF.

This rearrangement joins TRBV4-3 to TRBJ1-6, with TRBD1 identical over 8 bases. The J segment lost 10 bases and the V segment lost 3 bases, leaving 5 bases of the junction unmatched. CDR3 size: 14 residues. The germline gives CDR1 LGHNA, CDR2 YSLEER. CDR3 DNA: TGCGCCAGCAGCCAGGAGGACAGGGCCTCACCCCTCCACTTT. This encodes CASSQEDRASPLHF.

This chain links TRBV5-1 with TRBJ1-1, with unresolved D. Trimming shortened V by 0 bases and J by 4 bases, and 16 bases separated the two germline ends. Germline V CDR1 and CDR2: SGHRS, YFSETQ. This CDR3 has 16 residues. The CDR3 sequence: CASSLARLGISTEAFF. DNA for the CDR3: TGCGCCAGCAGCTTGGCTCGTCTAGGGATCAGCACTGAAGCTTTCTTT.

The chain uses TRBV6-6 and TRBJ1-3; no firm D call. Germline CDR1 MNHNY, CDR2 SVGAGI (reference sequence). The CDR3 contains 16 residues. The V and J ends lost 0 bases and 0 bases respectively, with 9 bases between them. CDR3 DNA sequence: TGTGCCAGCAGTTACTCCTCGGGGAGCTCTGGAAACACCATATATTTT. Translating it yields CASSYSSGSSGNTIYF.